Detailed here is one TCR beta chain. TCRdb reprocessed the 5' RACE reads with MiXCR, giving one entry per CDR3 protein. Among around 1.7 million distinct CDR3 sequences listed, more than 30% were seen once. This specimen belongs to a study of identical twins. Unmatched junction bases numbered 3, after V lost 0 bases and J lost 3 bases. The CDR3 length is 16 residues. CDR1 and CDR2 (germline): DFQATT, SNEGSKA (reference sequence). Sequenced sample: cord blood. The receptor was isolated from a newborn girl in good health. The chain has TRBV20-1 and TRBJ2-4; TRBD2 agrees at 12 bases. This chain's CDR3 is CSARDLAGGVKNIQYF. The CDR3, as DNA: TGCAGTGCTAGAGATCTAGCGGGGGGGGTCAAAAACATTCAGTACTTC.